This T cell receptor beta chain originates from a study of control samples from healthy donors and cancer patients. Sequencing used immunoSEQ multiplex PCR; TCRdb keeps in-frame clones, though not all of them. The repertoire holds tens of thousands of clones, with roughly 89% as singletons. The CDR3 length is 14 residues. V was pared by 4 bases and J by 0 bases, with 9 bases between. CDR1 is LGHNA and CDR2 is YNFKEQ in the germline V gene. The clonotype originates from a man in his 60s with colorectal cancer. The chain couples TRBV4-2 to TRBJ1-1; no clear D gene. Specimen: PBMCs. DNA for the CDR3: TGTGCCAGCAGCCGTTGGACTGTGAACACTGAAGCTTTCTTT. This codes for CASSRWTVNTEAFF.